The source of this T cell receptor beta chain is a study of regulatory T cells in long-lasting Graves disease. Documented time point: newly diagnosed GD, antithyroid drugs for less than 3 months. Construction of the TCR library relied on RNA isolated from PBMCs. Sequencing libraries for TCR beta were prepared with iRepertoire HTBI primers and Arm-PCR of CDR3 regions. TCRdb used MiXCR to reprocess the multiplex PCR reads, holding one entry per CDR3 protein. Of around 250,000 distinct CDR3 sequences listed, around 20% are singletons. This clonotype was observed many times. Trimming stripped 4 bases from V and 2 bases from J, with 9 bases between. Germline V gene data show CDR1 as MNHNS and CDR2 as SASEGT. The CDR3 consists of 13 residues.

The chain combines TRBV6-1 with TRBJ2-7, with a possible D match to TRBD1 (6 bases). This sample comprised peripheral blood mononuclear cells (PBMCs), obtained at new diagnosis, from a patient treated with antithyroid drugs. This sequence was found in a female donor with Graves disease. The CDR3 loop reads CASSGTDAYEQYF. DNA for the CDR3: TGTGCCAGCAGTGGGACAGACGCCTACGAGCAGTACTTC.